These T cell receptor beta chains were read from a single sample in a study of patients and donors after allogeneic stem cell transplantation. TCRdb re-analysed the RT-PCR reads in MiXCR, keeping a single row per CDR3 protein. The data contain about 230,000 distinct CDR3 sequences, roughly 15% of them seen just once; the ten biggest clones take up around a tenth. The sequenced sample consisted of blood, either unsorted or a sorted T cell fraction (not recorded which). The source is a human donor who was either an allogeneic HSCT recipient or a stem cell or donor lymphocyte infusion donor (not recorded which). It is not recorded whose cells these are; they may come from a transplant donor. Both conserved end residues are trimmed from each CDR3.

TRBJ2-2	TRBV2	ASLGLANTGELF
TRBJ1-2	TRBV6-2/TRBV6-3	ASSSGQGASNYGYT
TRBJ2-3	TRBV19	ASSIDRDRDTTLDTQY
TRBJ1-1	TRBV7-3	ASSFLGSPEAF
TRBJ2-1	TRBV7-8	ASSFSETSYNEQF
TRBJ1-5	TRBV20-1	SARRGEGVGQPQH
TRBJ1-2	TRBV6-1	ASSTGTGGDGYT
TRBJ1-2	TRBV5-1	ASSETPSGVVGYT
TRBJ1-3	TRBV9	ASSALQPFSGNTIY
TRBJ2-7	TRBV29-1	SATDSGGQY
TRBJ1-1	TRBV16	ASSLHQANTEAF
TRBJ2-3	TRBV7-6	ASSMLAGADTQY
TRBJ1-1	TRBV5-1	ASSLAQGAKRDTEAF
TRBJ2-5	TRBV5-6	ASSWTGLRRETQY
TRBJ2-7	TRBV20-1	SAELAGGSYEQY
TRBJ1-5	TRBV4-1	ASSQESAWGSQPQH
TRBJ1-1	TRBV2	ASSSKYRGAEAF
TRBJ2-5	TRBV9	ASSPGTGGETQY
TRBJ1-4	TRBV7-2	ASSGRPGEKLF
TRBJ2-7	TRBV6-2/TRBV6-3	ASGGYYEQY
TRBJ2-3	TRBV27	ASNPTSGRATDTQY
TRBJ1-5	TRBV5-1	ASSLGGPNQPQH
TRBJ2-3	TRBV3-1	ASSPTWTGTDTQY
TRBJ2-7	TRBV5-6	ASSPRQGVGEQY
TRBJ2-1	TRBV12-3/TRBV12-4	ASSPHLAGGTREQF
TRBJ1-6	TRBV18	ASSRQGRSYNSPLH
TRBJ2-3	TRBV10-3	AIRTTDTQY
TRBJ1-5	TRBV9	ASSVGEGSSNQPQH
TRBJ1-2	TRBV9	ASRPGGGYGYT
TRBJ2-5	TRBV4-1	ASSRTSGIETQY
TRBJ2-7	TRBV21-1	ASSNREGGRSSYEQY
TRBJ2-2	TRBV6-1	ASRAGTAGNGELF
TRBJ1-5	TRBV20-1	SARVGGPSYSNQPQH
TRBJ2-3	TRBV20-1	SARDFREGADTQY
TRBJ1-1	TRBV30	AWRLVVNTEAF
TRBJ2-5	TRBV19	ASRLAGGLETQY
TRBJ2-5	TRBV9	ASSVGAGGLKTQY
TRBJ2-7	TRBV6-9	ASEKPRSYEQY
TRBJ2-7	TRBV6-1	ASSDREFSYEQY
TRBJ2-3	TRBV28	ASSPQTSGTTDTQY
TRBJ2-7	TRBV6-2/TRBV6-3	ASTVGTLAYEQY
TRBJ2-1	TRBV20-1	SALAEGSRGYEQF
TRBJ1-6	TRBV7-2	ASSSDRDRNSPLH